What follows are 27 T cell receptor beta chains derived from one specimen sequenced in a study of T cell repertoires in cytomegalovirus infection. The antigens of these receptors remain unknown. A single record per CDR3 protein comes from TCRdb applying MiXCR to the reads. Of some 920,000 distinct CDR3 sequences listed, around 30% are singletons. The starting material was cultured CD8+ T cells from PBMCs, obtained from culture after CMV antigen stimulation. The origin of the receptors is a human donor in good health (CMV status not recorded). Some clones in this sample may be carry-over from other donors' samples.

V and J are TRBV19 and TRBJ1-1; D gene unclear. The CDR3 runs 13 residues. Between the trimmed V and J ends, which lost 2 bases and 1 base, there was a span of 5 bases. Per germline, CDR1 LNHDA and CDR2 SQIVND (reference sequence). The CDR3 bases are TGTGCCAGTAGTATATTACCGAACACTGAAGCTTTCTTT. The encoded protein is CASSILPNTEAFF.

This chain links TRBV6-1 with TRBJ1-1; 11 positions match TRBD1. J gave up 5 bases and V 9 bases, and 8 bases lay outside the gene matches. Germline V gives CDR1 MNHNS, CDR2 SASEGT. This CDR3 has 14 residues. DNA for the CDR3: TGTGCCAGTGGGGCCGGGACAGGGGGAACTGAAGCTTTCTTT. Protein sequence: CASGAGTGGTEAFF.

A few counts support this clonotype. The CDR3: CASSMVGPSGTPKVYNEQFF. The CDR3 coding sequence is TGTGCCAGTAGTATGGTAGGCCCCTCCGGGACGCCAAAGGTTTACAATGAGCAGTTCTTC. The chain couples TRBV19 to TRBJ2-1; tentatively, D is TRBD1 or TRBD2 (5 bases each). V lost 3 bases to trimming and J lost 4 bases, with 28 bases between them. The CDR3 runs 20 residues. Germline CDR1 reads LNHDA; CDR2 reads SQIVND (reference sequence). Looking up the rest from reference TRBV19 and TRBJ2-1 gives the full variable domain: DGGITQSPKYLFRKEGQNVTLSCEQNLNHDAMYWYRQDPGQGLRLIYYSQIVNDFQKGDIAEGYSVSREKKESFPLTVTSAQKNPTAFYLCASSMVGPSGTPKVYNEQFFGPGTRLTVL.

CDR3 loop: CASRSRDRGLSGELFF. The CDR3 DNA reads TGTGCCAGCAGAAGCCGGGACAGGGGGCTCTCCGGGGAGCTGTTTTTT. The chain uses TRBV2 and TRBJ2-2; 12 bases align to TRBD1. V lost 6 bases to trimming and J lost 6 bases; unmatched junction nucleotides: 8. Germline loops: CDR1 SNHLY, CDR2 FYNNEI. The CDR3 is made up of 16 amino acids. The full variable domain, rest sourced from reference TRBV2 and TRBJ2-2, is EPEVTQTPSHQVTQMGQEVILRCVPISNHLYFYWYRQILGQKVEFLVSFYNNEISEKSEIFDDQFSVERPDGSNFTLKIRSTKLEDSAMYFCASRSRDRGLSGELFFGEGSRLTVL.

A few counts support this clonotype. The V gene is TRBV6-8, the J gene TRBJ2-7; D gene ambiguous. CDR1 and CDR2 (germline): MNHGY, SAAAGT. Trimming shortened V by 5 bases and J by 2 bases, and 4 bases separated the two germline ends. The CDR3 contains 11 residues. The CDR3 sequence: CASSAAYEQYV. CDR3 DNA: TGTGCCAGCAGTGCGGCCTACGAGCAGTACGTC.

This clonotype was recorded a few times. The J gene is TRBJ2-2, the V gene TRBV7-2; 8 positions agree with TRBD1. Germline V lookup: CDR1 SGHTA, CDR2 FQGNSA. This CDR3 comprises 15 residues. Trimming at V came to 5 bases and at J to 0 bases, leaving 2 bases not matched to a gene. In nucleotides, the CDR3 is TGTGCCAGCAGCCGGGACAGGACGAACACCGGGGAGCTGTTTTTT. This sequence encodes CASSRDRTNTGELFF. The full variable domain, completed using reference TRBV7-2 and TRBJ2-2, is GAGVSQSPSNKVTEKGKDVELRCDPISGHTALYWYRQSLGQGLEFLIYFQGNSAPDKSGLPSDRFSAERTGGSVSTLTIQRTQQEDSAVYLCASSRDRTNTGELFFGEGSRLTVL.

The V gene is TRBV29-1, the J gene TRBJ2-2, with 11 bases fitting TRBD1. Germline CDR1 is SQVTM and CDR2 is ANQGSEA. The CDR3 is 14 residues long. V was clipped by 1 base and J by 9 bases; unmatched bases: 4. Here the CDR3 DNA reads TGCAGCGTTGAAGTTCGGGACAGGGGGTGGGAGCTGTTTTTT. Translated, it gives CSVEVRDRGWELFF.

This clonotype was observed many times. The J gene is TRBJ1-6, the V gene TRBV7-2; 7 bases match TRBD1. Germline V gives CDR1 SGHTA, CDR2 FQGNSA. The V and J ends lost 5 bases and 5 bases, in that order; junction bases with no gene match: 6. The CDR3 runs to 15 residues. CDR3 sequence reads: CASSHPGQHNSPLHF. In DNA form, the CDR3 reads TGTGCCAGCAGCCACCCGGGACAGCATAATTCACCCCTCCACTTT.

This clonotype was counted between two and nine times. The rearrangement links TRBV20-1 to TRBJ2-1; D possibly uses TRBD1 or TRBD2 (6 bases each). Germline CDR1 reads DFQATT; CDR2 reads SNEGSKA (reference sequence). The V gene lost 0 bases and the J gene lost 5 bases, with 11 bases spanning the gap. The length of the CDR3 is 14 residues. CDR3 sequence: CSAREGGPNNEQFF. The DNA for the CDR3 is TGCAGTGCTAGAGAGGGGGGCCCCAACAATGAGCAGTTCTTC.

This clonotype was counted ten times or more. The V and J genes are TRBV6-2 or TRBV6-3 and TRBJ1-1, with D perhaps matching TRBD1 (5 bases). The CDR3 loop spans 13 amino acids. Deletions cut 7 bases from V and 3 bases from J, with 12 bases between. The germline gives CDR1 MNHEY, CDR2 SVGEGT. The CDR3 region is CASKAGLDTEAFF. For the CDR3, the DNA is TGTGCCAGCAAGGCGGGGCTTGACACTGAAGCTTTCTTT.

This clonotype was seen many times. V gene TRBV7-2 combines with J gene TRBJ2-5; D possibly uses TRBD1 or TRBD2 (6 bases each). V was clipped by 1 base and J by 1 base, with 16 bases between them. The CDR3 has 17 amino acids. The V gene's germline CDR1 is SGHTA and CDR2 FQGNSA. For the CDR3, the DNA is TGTGCCAGCAGCTTAGACGGGGGATGGGACATCCAAGAGACCCAGTACTTC. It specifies CASSLDGGWDIQETQYF.

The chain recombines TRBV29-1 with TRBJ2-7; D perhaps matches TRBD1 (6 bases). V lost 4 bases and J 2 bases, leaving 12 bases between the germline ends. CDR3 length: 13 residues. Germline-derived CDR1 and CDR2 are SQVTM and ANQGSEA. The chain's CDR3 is CSVGTGTTYEQYF. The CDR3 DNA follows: TGCAGCGTTGGAACAGGGACGACCTACGAGCAGTACTTC.

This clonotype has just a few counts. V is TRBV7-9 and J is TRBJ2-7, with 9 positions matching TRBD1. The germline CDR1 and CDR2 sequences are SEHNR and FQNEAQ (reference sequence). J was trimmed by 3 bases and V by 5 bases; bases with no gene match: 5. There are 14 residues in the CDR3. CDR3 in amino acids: CASSHPGQGYEQYF. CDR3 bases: TGTGCCAGCAGCCATCCGGGACAGGGCTACGAGCAGTACTTC.

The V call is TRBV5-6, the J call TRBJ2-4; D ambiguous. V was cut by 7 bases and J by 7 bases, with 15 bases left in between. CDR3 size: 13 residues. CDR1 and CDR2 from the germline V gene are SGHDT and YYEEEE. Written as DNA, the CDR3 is TGTGCCAGCGGGTACAGCCCCTCTAACATTCAGTACTTC. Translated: CASGYSPSNIQYF.

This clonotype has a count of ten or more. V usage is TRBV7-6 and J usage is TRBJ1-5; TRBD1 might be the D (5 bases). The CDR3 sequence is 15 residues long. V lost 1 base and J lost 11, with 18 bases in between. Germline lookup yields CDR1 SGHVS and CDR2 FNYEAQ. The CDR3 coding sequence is TGTGCCAGCAGCTTAGAACCCACAGGTCAATCAGCCCAGCATTTT. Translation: CASSLEPTGQSAQHF.

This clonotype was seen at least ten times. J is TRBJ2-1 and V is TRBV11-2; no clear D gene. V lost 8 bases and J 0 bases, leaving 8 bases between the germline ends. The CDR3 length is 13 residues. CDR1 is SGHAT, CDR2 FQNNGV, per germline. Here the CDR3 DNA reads TGTGCCAGCCGGCCAGGCTCCTACAATGAGCAGTTCTTC. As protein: CASRPGSYNEQFF.

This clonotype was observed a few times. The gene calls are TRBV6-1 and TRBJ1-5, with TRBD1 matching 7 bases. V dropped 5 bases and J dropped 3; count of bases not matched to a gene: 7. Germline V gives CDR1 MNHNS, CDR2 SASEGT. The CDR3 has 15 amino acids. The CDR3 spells CASSPTGDLNQPQHF. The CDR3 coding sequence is TGTGCCAGCAGTCCTACAGGGGACCTCAATCAGCCCCAGCATTTT.

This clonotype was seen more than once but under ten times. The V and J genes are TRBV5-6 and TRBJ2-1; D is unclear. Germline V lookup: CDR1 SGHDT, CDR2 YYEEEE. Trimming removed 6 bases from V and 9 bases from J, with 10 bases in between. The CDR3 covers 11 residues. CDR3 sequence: CASTSRSEQFF. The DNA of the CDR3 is TGTGCCAGCACCTCTCGTAGTGAGCAGTTCTTC.

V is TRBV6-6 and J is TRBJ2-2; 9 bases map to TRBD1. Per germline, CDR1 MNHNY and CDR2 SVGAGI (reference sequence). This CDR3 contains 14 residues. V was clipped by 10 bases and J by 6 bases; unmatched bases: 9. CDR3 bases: TGTGCCAACAAAGACGGGACAGGGCCCGGGGAGCTGTTTTTT. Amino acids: CANKDGTGPGELFF.

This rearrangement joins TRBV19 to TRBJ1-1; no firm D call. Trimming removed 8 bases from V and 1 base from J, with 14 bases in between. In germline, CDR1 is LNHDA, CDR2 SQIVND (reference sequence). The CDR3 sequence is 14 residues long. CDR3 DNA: TGTGCCAGTGGGTTTCCTACCCCGAACACTGAAGCTTTCTTT. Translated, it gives CASGFPTPNTEAFF.

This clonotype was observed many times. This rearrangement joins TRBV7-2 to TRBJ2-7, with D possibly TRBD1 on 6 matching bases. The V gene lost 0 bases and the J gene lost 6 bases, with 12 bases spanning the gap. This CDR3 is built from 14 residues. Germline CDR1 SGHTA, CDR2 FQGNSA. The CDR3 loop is CASSLAYTGSEQYF. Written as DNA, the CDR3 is TGTGCCAGCAGCTTAGCCTACACAGGGAGCGAGCAGTACTTC.

This CDR3 is CASSQGWPNTEAFF. The CDR3 DNA reads as TGCGCCAGCAGCCAAGGGTGGCCAAACACTGAAGCTTTCTTT. V gene TRBV4-1 combines with J gene TRBJ1-1, with D uncertain. Germline lookup yields CDR1 MGHRA and CDR2 YSYEKL. This CDR3 has 14 amino acids. The V gene lost 1 base and the J gene lost 2 bases, with 8 bases spanning the gap.

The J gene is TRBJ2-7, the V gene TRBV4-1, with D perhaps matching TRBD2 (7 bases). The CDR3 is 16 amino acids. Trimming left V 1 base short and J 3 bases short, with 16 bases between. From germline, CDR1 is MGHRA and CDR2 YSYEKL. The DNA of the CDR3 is TGCGCCAGCAGCCAAGGCCCACAGGGAGGGGGCTACGAGCAGTACTTC. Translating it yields CASSQGPQGGGYEQYF.

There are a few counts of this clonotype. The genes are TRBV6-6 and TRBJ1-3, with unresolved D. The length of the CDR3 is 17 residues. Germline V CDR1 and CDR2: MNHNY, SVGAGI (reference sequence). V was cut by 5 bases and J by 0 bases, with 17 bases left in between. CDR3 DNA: TGTGCCAGCAGTCCTCGAGGGCAGGTACGCTCTGGAAACACCATATATTTT. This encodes CASSPRGQVRSGNTIYF.

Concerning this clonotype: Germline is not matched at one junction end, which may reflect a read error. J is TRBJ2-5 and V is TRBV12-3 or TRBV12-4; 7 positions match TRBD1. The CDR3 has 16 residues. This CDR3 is CASSPLAGTDHETQYF. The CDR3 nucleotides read TGTGCCAGCAGCCCTTTGGCCGGGACAGACCATGAGACCCAGTACTTC.

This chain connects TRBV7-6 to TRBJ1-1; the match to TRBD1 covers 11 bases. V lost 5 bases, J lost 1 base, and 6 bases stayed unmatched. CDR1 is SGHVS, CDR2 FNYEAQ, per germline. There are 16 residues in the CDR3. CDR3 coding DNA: TGTGCCAGCAGCAACGGACAGGGGGCCAAGAACACTGAAGCTTTCTTT. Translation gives CASSNGQGAKNTEAFF. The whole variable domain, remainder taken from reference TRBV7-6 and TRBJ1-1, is GAGVSQSPRYKVTKRGQDVALRCDPISGHVSLYWYRQALGQGPEFLTYFNYEAQQDKSGLPNDRFSAERPEGSISTLTIQRTEQRDSAMYRCASSNGQGAKNTEAFFGQGTRLTVV.

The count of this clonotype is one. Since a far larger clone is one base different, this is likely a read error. This chain's CDR3 is CANSLSGTDTQYF. The DNA of the CDR3 is TGTGCCAACAGTTTATCTGGCACAGATACGCAGTATTTT. The chain employs TRBV27 and TRBJ2-3, with D unresolved. Germline CDR1 MNHEY, CDR2 SMNVEV (reference sequence). This CDR3 has 13 residues.